Each of the 18 T cell receptor beta chains below was sequenced from the same sample in a study of T-cell memory formation after mild COVID-19. TCRdb passed the 5' RACE reads through MiXCR, listing each CDR3 protein once. Among roughly 180,000 distinct CDR3 sequences listed, under 14% were seen once. Sequencing was carried out using PBMCs or a T cell subset sorted from them (not recorded which). These receptors came from a man younger than 35 who had mild COVID-19 (a few samples of this study predate the infection). Cell type and time point are not known.

This chain links TRBV20-1 with TRBJ2-1; D assignment may be TRBD1 or TRBD2 (5 bases each). The CDR3 is 12 residues long. V dropped 3 bases and J dropped 6 bases, with 9 bases sitting between them. Per the germline V gene, CDR1 is DFQATT and CDR2 is SNEGSKA (reference sequence). This chain's CDR3 is CSASGASNEQFF. CDR3 nucleotide sequence: TGCAGTGCTAGCGGGGCTTCCAATGAGCAGTTCTTC.

In its sample, this clonotype was seen a few times. This chain links TRBV7-9 with TRBJ2-5; 8 nucleotides line up with TRBD1. Germline trimming cut 6 bases from V and 4 bases from J; bases unmatched to any gene: 10. The CDR3 extends over 15 amino acids. Germline lookup yields CDR1 SEHNR and CDR2 FQNEAQ (reference sequence). CDR3: CASSLTGAAGETQYF. Here the CDR3 DNA reads TGTGCCAGCAGTTTGACAGGGGCGGCGGGAGAGACCCAGTACTTC.

In this sample, this clonotype turned up a few times. The chain employs TRBV6-5 and TRBJ2-2; D remains unclear. The CDR3 extends over 14 amino acids. Germline CDR1 MNHEY, CDR2 SVGAGI. The V end was cut by 6 bases, the J end by 1 base, with 9 bases between. CDR3 nucleotide sequence: TGTGCCAGCAGCCGGCACAGGAACACCGGGGAGCTGTTTTTT. Its translation: CASSRHRNTGELFF.

This chain connects TRBV10-3 to TRBJ2-3, with D possibly TRBD1 on 6 matching bases. Between the trimmed V and J ends, which lost 3 bases and 1 base, there was a span of 17 bases. Germline V CDR1 and CDR2: ENHRY, SYGVKD. The CDR3 contains 17 residues. In DNA, the CDR3 is TGTGCCATCAGTGAAACAGGCGCAGGGGCTGGCACAGATACGCAGTATTTT. Protein sequence: CAISETGAGAGTDTQYF.

Ten or more counts support this clonotype. V gene TRBV10-3 combines with J gene TRBJ2-3; D ambiguous. V gave up 2 bases and J gave up 3 bases, with 15 bases separating them. CDR1 is ENHRY and CDR2 is SYGVKD in the germline V gene. This CDR3 spans 16 amino acids. The CDR3 spells CAISENLVGRTDTQYF. The CDR3 DNA reads TGTGCCATCAGTGAGAACTTGGTAGGCAGAACAGATACGCAGTATTTT.

This clonotype was recorded many times. This chain uses TRBV7-9 with TRBJ2-4, with TRBD1 matching over 7 bases. The CDR3 covers 12 residues. Germline CDR1 SEHNR, CDR2 FQNEAQ (reference sequence). The V gene end was trimmed by 5 bases and the J gene end by 9 bases; junction bases not matched to a gene: 4. The chain's CDR3 is CASSIQGTIQYF. In nucleotides, the CDR3 is TGTGCCAGCAGCATACAGGGGACCATTCAGTACTTC.

In this sample, this clonotype turned up a few times. V gene TRBV6-1 combines with J gene TRBJ2-2, with D perhaps being TRBD1 or TRBD2 (5 bases each). The CDR3 spans 15 residues. The V gene lost 5 bases and the J gene lost 0 bases, with 10 bases spanning the gap. CDR1 is MNHNS and CDR2 is SASEGT in the germline V gene. CDR3 region: CASSRDGTNTGELFF. DNA for the CDR3: TGTGCCAGCAGTCGGGACGGAACGAACACCGGGGAGCTGTTTTTT.

A few counts support this clonotype. The chain links TRBV7-6 to TRBJ2-1; 9 bases fit TRBD2. The CDR3 covers 16 residues. The ends lost 5 bases at V and 3 bases at J; junction bases unmatched: 8. Germline values: CDR1 SGHVS, CDR2 FNYEAQ. In DNA, the CDR3 is TGTGCCAGCAGCCTAGAGCGGGGGGAATTCTACAATGAGCAGTTCTTC. Residues: CASSLERGEFYNEQFF.

The V and J genes are TRBV5-1 and TRBJ2-2; no clear D gene. Germline-derived CDR1 and CDR2 are SGHRS and YFSETQ. Trimming took off 5 bases at V and 0 bases at J, with 8 bases between the two ends. The CDR3 has 14 residues. The DNA of the CDR3 is TGCGCCAGCAGGGACGCGCCGAACACCGGGGAGCTGTTTTTT. Translated, it gives CASRDAPNTGELFF.

The sample holds a few counts of this clonotype. This rearrangement joins TRBV7-6 to TRBJ2-1; 8 nucleotides line up with TRBD1. CDR1 SGHVS and CDR2 FNYEAQ come from the germline V gene. This CDR3 spans 14 amino acids. V lost 5 bases to trimming and J lost 10 bases; unmatched junction nucleotides: 10. The CDR3 reads CASSPRQGTREQFF. The CDR3 DNA follows: TGTGCCAGCAGCCCCCGACAGGGGACAAGGGAGCAGTTCTTC.

There are a few counts of this clonotype. This chain uses TRBV5-1 with TRBJ2-5, with D unresolved. CDR3 length: 13 amino acids. Trimming removed 5 bases from V and 3 bases from J, with 11 bases in between. Germline CDR1 SGHRS, CDR2 YFSETQ. The CDR3 loop is CASRSGWEETQYF. As DNA, the CDR3 is TGCGCCAGCAGATCGGGCTGGGAAGAGACCCAGTACTTC.

The chain employs TRBV20-1 and TRBJ2-3; TRBD2 agrees at 9 bases. CDR3 length equals 15 residues. Germline V gene data show CDR1 as DFQATT and CDR2 as SNEGSKA (reference sequence). V shed 2 bases and J 0 bases; nucleotides not matched to a gene: 3. DNA of the CDR3: TGCAGTGCTAGAAGCGGGGGGTCTAGCACAGATACGCAGTATTTT. This translates into CSARSGGSSTDTQYF.

This clonotype has only a few counts. The V call is TRBV20-1, the J call TRBJ2-3, with 7 bases identical to TRBD2. CDR1 and CDR2 (germline): DFQATT, SNEGSKA (reference sequence). The junction had 11 bases not matched to a gene; V was cut back by 4 bases and J by 1 base. The CDR3 has 16 residues. DNA of the CDR3: TGCAGTGCTACGGGTAGCGGGCTACCCCGCACAGATACGCAGTATTTT. It specifies CSATGSGLPRTDTQYF.

The V call is TRBV5-5, the J call TRBJ1-1; D remains ambiguous. The CDR3 runs to 13 residues. The germline V gene encodes CDR1 SGHKS and CDR2 YYEKEE (reference sequence). V lost 0 bases and J 5 bases, leaving 8 bases between the germline ends. CDR3 loop: CASSLGVETEAFF. The CDR3 DNA sequence: TGTGCCAGCAGCTTGGGGGTAGAGACTGAAGCTTTCTTT. The full variable domain, rest sourced from reference TRBV5-5 and TRBJ1-1, is DAGVTQSPTHLIKTRGQQVTLRCSPISGHKSVSWYQQVLGQGPQFIFQYYEKEERGRGNFPDRFSARQFPNYSSELNVNALLLGDSALYLCASSLGVETEAFFGQGTRLTVV.

This chain joins TRBV7-2 and TRBJ1-1, with no clear D. This CDR3 has 14 amino acids. Per germline, CDR1 SGHTA and CDR2 FQGNSA. With 4 bases removed from V and 2 bases from J, the gap between germline ends came to 11 bases. The CDR3 nucleotides read TGTGCCAGCAGCTCCACGACATCTAACACTGAAGCTTTCTTT. This translates into CASSSTTSNTEAFF.

The V and J genes are TRBV6-5 and TRBJ1-2; tentatively, D is TRBD1 (6 bases). Trimming took off 6 bases at V and 8 bases at J, with 22 bases between the two ends. The CDR3 runs to 15 residues. CDR1 MNHEY and CDR2 SVGAGI come from the germline V gene. The CDR3 loop reads CASRNGQRSWWGYTF. For the CDR3, the DNA is TGTGCCAGCAGAAACGGACAGCGTAGTTGGTGGGGCTACACCTTC.

In this sample, this clonotype turned up many times. The rearrangement links TRBV7-9 to TRBJ1-1; TRBD1 might be the D (5 bases). The germline CDR1 and CDR2 sequences are SEHNR and FQNEAQ (reference sequence). V was shortened by 4 bases and J by 0 bases, with 9 bases between the two germline ends. The CDR3 extends over 14 amino acids. The CDR3 sequence is CASSWWGLNTEAFF. The CDR3 DNA is TGTGCCAGCAGCTGGTGGGGACTGAACACTGAAGCTTTCTTT.

This clonotype was detected only a few times. V is TRBV20-1 and J is TRBJ2-5; 8 nucleotides agree with TRBD2. The trim removed 5 bases at V and 5 bases at J, leaving 13 bases unmatched. The CDR3 totals 15 residues. The V gene's germline CDR1 is DFQATT and CDR2 SNEGSKA (reference sequence). CDR3 sequence (DNA): TGCAGTGCTGTCCGGGAGGGGACTAGTGCTGAGACCCAGTACTTC. It yields the protein CSAVREGTSAETQYF.